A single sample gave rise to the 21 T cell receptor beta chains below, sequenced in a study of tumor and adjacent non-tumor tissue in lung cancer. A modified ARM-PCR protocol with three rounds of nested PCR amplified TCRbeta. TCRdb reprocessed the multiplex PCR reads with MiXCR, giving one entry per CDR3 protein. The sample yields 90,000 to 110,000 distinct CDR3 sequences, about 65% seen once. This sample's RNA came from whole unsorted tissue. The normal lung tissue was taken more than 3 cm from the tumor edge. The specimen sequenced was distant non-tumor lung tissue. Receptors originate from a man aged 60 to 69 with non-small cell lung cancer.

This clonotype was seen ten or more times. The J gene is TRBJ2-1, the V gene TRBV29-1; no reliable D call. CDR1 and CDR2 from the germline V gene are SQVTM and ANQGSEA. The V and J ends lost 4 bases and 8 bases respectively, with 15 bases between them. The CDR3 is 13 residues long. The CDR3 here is CSVGARNGDEQFF. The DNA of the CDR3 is TGCAGCGTTGGCGCAAGAAACGGCGATGAGCAGTTCTTC.

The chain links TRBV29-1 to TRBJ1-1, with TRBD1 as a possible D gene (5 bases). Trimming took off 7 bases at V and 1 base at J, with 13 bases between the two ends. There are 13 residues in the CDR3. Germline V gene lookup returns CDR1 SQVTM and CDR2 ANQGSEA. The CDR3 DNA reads TGCAGCGCAATGGGGGTTGCGAACACTGAAGCTTTCTTT. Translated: CSAMGVANTEAFF.

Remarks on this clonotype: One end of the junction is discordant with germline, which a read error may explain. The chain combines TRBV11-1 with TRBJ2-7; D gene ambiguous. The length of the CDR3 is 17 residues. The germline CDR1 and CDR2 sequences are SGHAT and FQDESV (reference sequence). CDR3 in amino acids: CASSPRLGGSGSYDQYF. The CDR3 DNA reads TGTGCCAGCAGCCCCCGTTTGGGCGGATCCGGCTCCTACGATCAGTACTTT.

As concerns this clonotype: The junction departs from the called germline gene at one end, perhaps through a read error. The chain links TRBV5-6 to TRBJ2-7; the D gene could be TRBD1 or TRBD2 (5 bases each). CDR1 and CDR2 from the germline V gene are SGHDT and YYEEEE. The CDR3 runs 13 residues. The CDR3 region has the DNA TGTGCCAGCAGCCTCGGGACGACCTACGGGCAGTACTTC. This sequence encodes CASSLGTTYGQYF.

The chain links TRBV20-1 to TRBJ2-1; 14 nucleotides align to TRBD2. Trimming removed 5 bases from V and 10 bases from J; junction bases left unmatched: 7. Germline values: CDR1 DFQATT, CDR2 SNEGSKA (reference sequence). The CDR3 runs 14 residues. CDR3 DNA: TGCAGTGCTTACCTCAGACTAGCGGGAGGGGAGCAGTTCTTC. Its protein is CSAYLRLAGGEQFF.

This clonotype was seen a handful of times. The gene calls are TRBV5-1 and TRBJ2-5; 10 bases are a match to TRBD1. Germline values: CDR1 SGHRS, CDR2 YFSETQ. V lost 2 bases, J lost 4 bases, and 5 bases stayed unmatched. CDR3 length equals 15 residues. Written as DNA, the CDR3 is TGCGCCAGCAGCTTACAGACAGGGGGCGGAGAGACCCAGTACTTC. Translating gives CASSLQTGGGETQYF.

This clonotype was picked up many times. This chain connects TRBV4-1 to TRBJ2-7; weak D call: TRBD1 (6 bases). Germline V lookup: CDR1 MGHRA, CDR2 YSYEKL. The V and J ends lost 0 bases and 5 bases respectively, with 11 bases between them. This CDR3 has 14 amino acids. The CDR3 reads CASSQEHRAHEQYF. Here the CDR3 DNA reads TGCGCCAGCAGCCAAGAACACAGGGCCCACGAGCAGTACTTC.

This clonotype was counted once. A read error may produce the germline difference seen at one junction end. The CDR3 nucleotides are TGTACCAGCAGCTTGTTCAGTGCCTATAATTCACCCCTCAGCTTT. Translating gives CTSSLFSAYNSPLSF. The genes are TRBV5-5 and TRBJ1-6; D is unclear. This CDR3 is 15 amino acids long. Germline V lookup: CDR1 SGHKS, CDR2 YYEKEE (reference sequence).

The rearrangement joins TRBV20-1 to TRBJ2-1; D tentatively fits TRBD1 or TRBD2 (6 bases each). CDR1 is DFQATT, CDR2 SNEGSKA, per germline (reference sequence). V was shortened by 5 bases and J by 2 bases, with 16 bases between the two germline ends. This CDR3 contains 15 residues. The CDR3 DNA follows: TGCAGTGCTGTCCAGAGGGGGGCCCCCTACAATGAGCAGTTCTTC. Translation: CSAVQRGAPYNEQFF.

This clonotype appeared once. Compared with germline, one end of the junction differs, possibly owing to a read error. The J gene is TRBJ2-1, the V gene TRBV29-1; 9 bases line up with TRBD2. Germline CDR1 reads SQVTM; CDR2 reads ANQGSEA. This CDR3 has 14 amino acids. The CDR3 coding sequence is TGCAACGTTGAAGATAGCGGGAGAAGCGATGAGCAGTCCTTC. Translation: CNVEDSGRSDEQSF.

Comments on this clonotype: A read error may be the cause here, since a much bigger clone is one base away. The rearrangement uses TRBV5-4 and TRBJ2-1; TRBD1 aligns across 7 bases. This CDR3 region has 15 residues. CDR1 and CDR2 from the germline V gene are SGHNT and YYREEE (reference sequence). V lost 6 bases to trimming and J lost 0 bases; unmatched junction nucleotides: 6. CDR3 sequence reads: CASTTTGDSYNEQFF. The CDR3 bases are TGTGCCAGCACCACAACAGGGGACTCCTACAATGAGCAGTTCTTC.

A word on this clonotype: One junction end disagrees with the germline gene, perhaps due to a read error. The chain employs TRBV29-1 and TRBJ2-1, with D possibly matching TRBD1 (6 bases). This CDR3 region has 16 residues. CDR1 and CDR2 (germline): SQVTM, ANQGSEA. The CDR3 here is CSADEATQGGMGEQFF. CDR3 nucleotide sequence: TGTAGCGCTGACGAAGCCACACAGGGTGGCATGGGTGAGCAGTTCTTC.

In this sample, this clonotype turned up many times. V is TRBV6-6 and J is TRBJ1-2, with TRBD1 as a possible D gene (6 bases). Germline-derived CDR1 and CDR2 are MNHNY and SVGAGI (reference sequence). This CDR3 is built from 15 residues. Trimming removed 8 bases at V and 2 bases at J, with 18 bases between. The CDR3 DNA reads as TGTGCCAGCCGATTGACAGGAGGAGGAAACTATGGCTACACCTTC. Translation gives CASRLTGGGNYGYTF.

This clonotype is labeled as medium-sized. The CDR3 DNA is TGTGCCAGCAGCTTAGCCAGACAGGTTCGCAATGAGCAGTTCTTC. It yields the protein CASSLARQVRNEQFF. The chain has TRBV11-1 and TRBJ2-1, with a weak D call TRBD1 (6 bases). The V gene's germline CDR1 is SGHAT and CDR2 FQDESV (reference sequence). V was clipped by 0 bases and J by 6 bases, with 12 bases between them. CDR3 size: 15 residues.

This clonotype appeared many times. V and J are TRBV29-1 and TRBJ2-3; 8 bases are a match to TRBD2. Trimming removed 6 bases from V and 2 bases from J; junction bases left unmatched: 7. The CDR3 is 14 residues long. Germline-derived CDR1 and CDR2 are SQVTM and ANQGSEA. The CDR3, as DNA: TGCAGCGTCGGGGGGGGGAGGGTCACAGATACGCAGTATTTT. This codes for CSVGGGRVTDTQYF.

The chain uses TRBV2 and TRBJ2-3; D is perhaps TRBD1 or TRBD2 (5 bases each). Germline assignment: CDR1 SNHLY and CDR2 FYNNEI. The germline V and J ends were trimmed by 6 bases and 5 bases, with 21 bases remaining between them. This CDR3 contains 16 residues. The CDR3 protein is CASRGRAEGFGDTQYF. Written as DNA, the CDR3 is TGTGCCAGCAGGGGACGTGCAGAGGGCTTCGGAGATACGCAGTATTTT.

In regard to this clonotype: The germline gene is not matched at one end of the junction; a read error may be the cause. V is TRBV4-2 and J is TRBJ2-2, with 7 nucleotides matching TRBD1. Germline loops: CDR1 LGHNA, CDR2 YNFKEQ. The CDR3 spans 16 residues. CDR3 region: CASQIGQDVRTGELLF. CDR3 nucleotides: TGTGCCAGCCAAATCGGACAGGATGTTCGGACCGGGGAGCTGTTATTT.

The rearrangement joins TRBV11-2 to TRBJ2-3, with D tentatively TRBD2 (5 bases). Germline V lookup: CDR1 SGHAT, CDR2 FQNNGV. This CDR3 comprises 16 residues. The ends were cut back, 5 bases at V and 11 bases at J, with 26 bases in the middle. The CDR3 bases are TGTGCCAGCAGCGTGAGACTCCCGACTAACACACATAGGCAGTATTTT. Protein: CASSVRLPTNTHRQYF. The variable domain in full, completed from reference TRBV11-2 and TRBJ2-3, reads EAGVAQSPRYKIIEKRQSVAFWCNPISGHATLYWYQQILGQGPKLLIQFQNNGVVDDSQLPKDRFSAERLKGVDSTLKIQPAKLEDSAVYLCASSVRLPTNTHRQYFGPGTRLTVL.

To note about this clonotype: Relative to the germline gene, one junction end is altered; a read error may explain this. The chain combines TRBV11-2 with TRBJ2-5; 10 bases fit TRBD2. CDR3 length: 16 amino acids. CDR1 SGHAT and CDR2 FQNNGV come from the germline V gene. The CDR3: CASNPRTSGVGGTQYF. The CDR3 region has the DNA TGTGCCAGCAACCCCCGTACTAGCGGGGTGGGGGGGACCCAGTATTTC.

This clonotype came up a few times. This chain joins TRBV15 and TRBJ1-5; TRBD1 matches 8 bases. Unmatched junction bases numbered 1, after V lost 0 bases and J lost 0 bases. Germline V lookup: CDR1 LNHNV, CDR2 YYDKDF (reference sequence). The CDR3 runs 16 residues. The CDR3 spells CATSRDRGHSNQPQHF. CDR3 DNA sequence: TGTGCCACCAGCAGAGACAGGGGGCATAGCAATCAGCCCCAGCATTTT.

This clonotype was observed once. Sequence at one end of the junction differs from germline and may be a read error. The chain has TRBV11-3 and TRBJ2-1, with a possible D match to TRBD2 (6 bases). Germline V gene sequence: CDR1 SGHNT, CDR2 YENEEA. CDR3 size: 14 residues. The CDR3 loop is CVSRRTTTSIEQFF. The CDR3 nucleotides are TGTGTCAGCAGAAGGACTACTACGTCTATTGAGCAGTTCTTC.